This T cell receptor (beta chain) appears in the sequencing data of a study of post-analysis software for immune sequencing data. Findings and caveats of the study: Relative to controls, patients had a few TRBV segments at higher frequency, with TRBV5-6, TRBV5-1 and TRBV20-1 among these.

Carried by the TCR beta cDNA libraries were unique molecular identifiers. TCRdb redid the calling of the PCR reads with MiXCR, one entry per CDR3 protein. The data hold roughly 200,000 distinct CDR3 sequences, with around 29% observed a single time. Turning to this clonotype: As yet, its antigen is unknown.

This CDR3 has 14 residues. The V gene lost 2 bases and the J gene lost 7 bases, with 12 bases spanning the gap. Germline lookup yields CDR1 MNHEY and CDR2 SMNVEV (reference sequence). The receptor was isolated from a girl younger than 18 with multiple sclerosis. V and J are TRBV27 and TRBJ1-5; tentative D call: TRBD1 (5 bases). Sequenced sample: blood. The CDR3 reads CASSLQGTGQPQHF. In DNA form, the CDR3 reads TGTGCCAGCAGTTTACAGGGAACGGGACAGCCCCAGCATTTT.